A selection of T cell receptor beta chains follows, all from one sample in a study of cytomegalovirus exposure and HLA in healthy donors. Generated by immunoSEQ multiplex PCR, the TCRdb table keeps only in-frame clones and is missing some. This table has some 240,000 clones, more than 75% appearing once. Sequencing used PBMCs. These receptors were taken from a male donor in good health and CMV-seronegative. CDR3s include the opening cysteine and the closing phenylalanine or tryptophan. The D gene is left open where the match is weak. Expanded clones are given a class, and other clones once, few, many or no size at all.

v_gene	d_gene	j_gene	abundance	CDR3aa	CDR3nt
TRBV6-1	TRBD1	TRBJ2-7	NA	CASSDGQGTWQYF	TGTGCCAGCAGTGACGGACAGGGCACTTGGCAGTACTTC
TRBV21-1	NA	TRBJ2-7	NA	CASSLSQVPLYEQYF	TGTGCCAGCAGTCTCTCGCAGGTCCCCCTTTACGAGCAGTACTTC
TRBV19	TRBD2	TRBJ2-3	NA	CASSIQLAGSTDTQYF	TGTGCCAGTAGTATACAACTAGCGGGGAGCACAGATACGCAGTATTTT
TRBV28	NA	TRBJ2-6	once	CASRAGWLGSHSGANVLTF	TGTGCCAGCAGGGCGGGCTGGCTAGGCTCCCACTCTGGGGCCAACGTCCTGACTTTC
TRBV7-3	TRBD1	TRBJ2-1	NA	CASSLLTGGYNEQFF	TGTGCCAGCAGCTTACTCACAGGGGGGTACAATGAGCAGTTCTTC
TRBV11-1	NA	TRBJ1-1	NA	CASSPLTGGQGVGSTEAFF	TGTGCCAGCAGCCCGCTTACGGGGGGGCAGGGAGTCGGTAGCACTGAAGCTTTCTTT
TRBV11-2	TRBD1	TRBJ2-5	NA	CASSQPTGSETQYF	TGTGCCAGCAGCCAACCGACAGGGTCGGAGACCCAGTACTTC
TRBV11-2	NA	TRBJ1-1	NA	CASSFQAMNTEAFF	TGTGCCAGCAGCTTCCAGGCAATGAACACTGAAGCTTTCTTT
TRBV6-6	NA	TRBJ2-1	NA	CASGSGAVVYNEQFF	TGTGCCAGCGGTAGCGGCGCCGTGGTATACAATGAGCAGTTCTTC
TRBV6-4	NA	TRBJ2-3	NA	CASSESPTDTQYF	TGTGCCAGCAGTGAGAGCCCCACAGATACGCAGTATTTT
TRBV19	TRBD1	TRBJ1-2	NA	CASSPRQGAQDGYTF	TGTGCCAGTAGTCCGAGACAGGGGGCGCAGGATGGCTACACCTTC
TRBV28	TRBD1	TRBJ1-5	NA	CASSPGQGDQPQHF	TGTGCCAGCAGTCCCGGACAGGGCGATCAGCCCCAGCATTTT
TRBV2	TRBD1	TRBJ1-4	NA	CASRLQGRTNEKLFF	TGTGCCAGCAGGCTACAGGGGAGGACTAATGAAAAACTGTTTTTT
TRBV9	TRBD1	TRBJ2-7	NA	CARRQGPPYEQYF	TGTGCCAGAAGACAGGGGCCCCCCTACGAGCAGTACTTC
TRBV18	TRBD1	TRBJ1-3	NA	CASSPLPPQGASFAAANTIYF	TGTGCCAGCTCACCACTTCCCCCCCAGGGGGCATCATTTGCTGCTGCAAACACCATATATTTT
TRBV27	NA	TRBJ2-2	NA	CASSSRTANTGELFF	TGTGCCAGCAGTTCACGGACAGCCAACACCGGGGAGCTGTTTTTT
TRBV7-9	TRBD2	TRBJ2-1	NA	CASSTMGLPKDNEQFF	TGTGCCAGCAGCACCATGGGACTACCTAAGGACAATGAGCAGTTCTTC
TRBV7-6	TRBD1	TRBJ2-5	NA	CASSSPTGVAETQYF	TGTGCCAGCAGCTCACCCACAGGGGTCGCAGAGACCCAGTACTTC
TRBV7-3	TRBD2	TRBJ2-3	NA	CASSGTSGSPSTDTQYF	TGTGCCAGCAGCGGTACTAGCGGGAGCCCTAGCACAGATACGCAGTATTTT
TRBV11-2	TRBD2	TRBJ2-5	NA	CASSLGTGTRGETQYF	TGTGCCAGCAGCTTAGGGACCGGGACTAGGGGAGAGACCCAGTACTTC
TRBV5-1	TRBD1	TRBJ2-1	NA	CASSLLGTALYNEQFF	TGCGCCAGCAGCTTGTTAGGGACAGCCCTCTACAATGAGCAGTTCTTC
TRBV29-1	TRBD1	TRBJ1-2	few	CSVARDRNYGYTF	TGCAGCGTTGCCCGGGACAGAAACTATGGCTACACCTTC
TRBV27	TRBD1	TRBJ1-4	NA	CASRRQGSEKLFF	TGTGCCAGCAGGCGACAGGGTTCTGAAAAACTGTTTTTT
TRBV6-5	NA	TRBJ1-1	NA	CASSYVSRGTEAFF	TGTGCCAGCAGTTACGTTTCAAGAGGGACTGAAGCTTTCTTT
TRBV19	TRBD1	TRBJ2-1	NA	CASRSPGQGDNEQFF	TGTGCCAGTAGGTCCCCGGGACAGGGGGACAATGAGCAGTTCTTC
TRBV6-1	TRBD2	TRBJ2-3	NA	CASRRTSGSSDTQYF	TGTGCCAGCCGACGGACTAGCGGGAGTAGCGATACGCAGTATTTT
TRBV29-1	TRBD2	TRBJ2-3	NA	CSVVGGRVGDTQYF	TGCAGCGTTGTAGGCGGGAGGGTGGGAGATACGCAGTATTTT
TRBV19	TRBD1	TRBJ1-1	NA	CASSRTGRTEAFF	TGTGCCAGTAGTCGGACAGGACGGACTGAAGCTTTCTTT
TRBV19	NA	TRBJ2-7	once	CASTNSYEQYF	TGTGCCAGTACCAACTCCTACGAGCAGTACTTC
TRBV7-7	NA	TRBJ2-2	NA	CASSRGMATGELFF	TGTGCCAGCAGCCGAGGGATGGCCACCGGGGAGCTGTTTTTT
TRBV29-1	TRBD1	TRBJ2-7	NA	CSVLLTGFREQYF	TGCAGCGTTCTCCTGACAGGGTTTCGCGAGCAGTACTTC
TRBV5-1	NA	TRBJ2-7	NA	CASSLGIHGTYEQYF	TGCGCCAGCAGCTTGGGGATACACGGGACCTACGAGCAGTACTTC
TRBV5-6	NA	TRBJ1-3	NA	CASSGAGAAGNTIYF	TGTGCCAGCAGCGGGGCTGGGGCAGCAGGAAACACCATATATTTT
TRBV14	TRBD2	TRBJ2-7	NA	CASSQSPLAGAYEQYF	TGTGCCAGCAGCCAGTCCCCCCTAGCGGGGGCCTACGAGCAGTACTTC
TRBV27	NA	TRBJ1-5	NA	CASSSLDTLRGQPQHF	TGTGCCAGCAGTTCATTGGACACCCTAAGGGGTCAGCCCCAGCATTTT
TRBV4-2	NA	TRBJ2-1	NA	CASSRSEVGGPYNEQFF	TGTGCCAGCAGCCGATCCGAGGTGGGGGGGCCCTACAATGAGCAGTTCTTC
TRBV5-1	TRBD1	TRBJ1-5	few	CASSPGQGNQPQHF	TGCGCCAGCAGCCCGGGACAGGGCAATCAGCCCCAGCATTTT
TRBV5-1	NA	TRBJ1-6	NA	CASSPRDGDSPLHF	TGCGCCAGCAGCCCCAGGGATGGAGATTCACCCCTCCACTTT
TRBV7-2	NA	TRBJ1-1	NA	CASSLARVEAFF	TGTGCCAGCAGCTTGGCGCGGGTTGAAGCTTTCTTT
TRBV7-9	NA	TRBJ2-5	NA	CASSSGRGETQYF	TGTGCCAGCAGCTCCGGGCGGGGAGAGACCCAGTACTTC
TRBV5-1	TRBD1	TRBJ2-1	NA	CASKTTPGQAPRGKFF	TGCGCCAGCAAGACTACTCCGGGACAGGCCCCAAGGGGGAAGTTCTTC
TRBV7-6	TRBD2	TRBJ2-7	NA	CASSLTSEGEQYF	TGTGCCAGCAGCTTGACTAGCGAAGGCGAGCAGTACTTC
TRBV5-6	TRBD2	TRBJ2-4	NA	CASSLWGLTKNIQYF	TGTGCCAGCAGCTTGTGGGGACTAACCAAAAACATTCAGTACTTC
TRBV6-1	NA	TRBJ1-6	NA	CASSVTDINSPLHF	TGTGCCAGCAGTGTGACAGATATTAATTCACCCCTCCACTTT
TRBV7-9	TRBD2	TRBJ2-3	NA	CASSAGLAGADTQYF	TGTGCCAGCAGCGCTGGACTAGCGGGAGCAGATACGCAGTATTTT
TRBV6-6	TRBD1	TRBJ2-7	NA	CASTTGTGIFEQYF	TGTGCCAGCACCACGGGGACAGGGATATTCGAGCAGTACTTC
TRBV11-3	NA	TRBJ2-7	NA	CASSLDGNSYEQYF	TGTGCCAGCAGCTTAGACGGGAACTCCTACGAGCAGTACTTC
TRBV28	NA	TRBJ1-2	NA	CASSLSGWRADGYTF	TGTGCCAGCAGTTTATCAGGGTGGAGGGCGGATGGCTACACCTTC